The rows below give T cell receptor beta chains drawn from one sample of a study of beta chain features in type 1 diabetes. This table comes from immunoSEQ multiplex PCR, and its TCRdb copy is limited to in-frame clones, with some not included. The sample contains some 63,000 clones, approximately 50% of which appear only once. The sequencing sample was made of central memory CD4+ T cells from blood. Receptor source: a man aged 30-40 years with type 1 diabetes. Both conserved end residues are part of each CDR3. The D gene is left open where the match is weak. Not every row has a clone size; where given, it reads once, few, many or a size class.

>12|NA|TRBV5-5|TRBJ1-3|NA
CASSLGRNTIYF
TGTGCCAGCAGCTTGGGGCGGAACACCATATATTTT
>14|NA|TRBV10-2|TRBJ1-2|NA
CASSTSDGAYGYTF
TGCGCCAGCAGTACCTCAGATGGGGCCTATGGCTACACCTTC
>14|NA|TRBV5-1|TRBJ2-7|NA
CASSQGHGSYEQYF
TGCGCCAGCAGCCAAGGACATGGCTCCTACGAGCAGTACTTC
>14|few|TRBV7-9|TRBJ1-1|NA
CASSFGGVNTEAFF
TGTGCCAGCAGCTTTGGGGGGGTGAACACTGAAGCTTTCTTT
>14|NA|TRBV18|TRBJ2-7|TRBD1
CASSGGQGNYEQYF
TGTGCCAGCTCCGGGGGACAGGGGAACTACGAGCAGTACTTC
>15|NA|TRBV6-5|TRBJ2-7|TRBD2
CASSPTSGGLREQYF
TGTGCCAGCAGTCCTACTAGCGGGGGCCTGCGGGAGCAGTACTTC
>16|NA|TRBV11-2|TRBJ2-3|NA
CASSFGGFKSADTQYF
TGTGCCAGCAGCTTTGGGGGGTTTAAGAGCGCAGATACGCAGTATTTT
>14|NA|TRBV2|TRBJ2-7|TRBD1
CASRSNDRAYEQYF
TGTGCCAGCAGGTCGAATGACAGGGCCTACGAGCAGTACTTC
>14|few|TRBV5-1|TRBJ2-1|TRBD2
CASSGSTSGGEQFF
TGCGCCAGCAGCGGATCGACTAGCGGGGGGGAGCAGTTCTTC
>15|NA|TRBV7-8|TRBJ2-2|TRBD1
CASSPWDRNTGELFF
TGTGCCAGCAGCCCCTGGGACAGGAACACCGGGGAGCTGTTTTTT
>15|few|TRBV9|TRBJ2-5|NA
CASSVDSSGQETQYF
TGTGCCAGCAGCGTAGACTCCAGCGGGCAAGAGACCCAGTACTTC
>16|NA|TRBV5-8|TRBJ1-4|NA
CASSRALRNTNEKLFF
TGTGCCAGCAGCCGCGCTCTGAGGAATACTAATGAAAAACTGTTTTTT
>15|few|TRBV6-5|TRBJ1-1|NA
CASSPPSGAGTEAFF
TGTGCCAGCAGCCCCCCTAGCGGGGCCGGCACTGAAGCTTTCTTT
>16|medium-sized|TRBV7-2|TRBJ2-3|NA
CASSEQGAGATDTQYF
TGTGCCAGCAGCGAGCAAGGGGCGGGGGCCACAGATACGCAGTATTTT
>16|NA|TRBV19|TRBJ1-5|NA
CASSMAPTGSNQPQHF
TGTGCCAGTAGTATGGCCCCTACAGGGAGCAATCAGCCCCAGCATTTT
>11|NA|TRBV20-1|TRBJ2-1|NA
CSARSDNEQFF
TGCAGTGCTAGATCTGACAATGAGCAGTTCTTC
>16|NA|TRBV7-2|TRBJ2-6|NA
CASSLAGLSGANVLTF
TGTGCCAGCAGCTTAGCTGGACTCTCTGGGGCCAACGTCCTGACTTTC
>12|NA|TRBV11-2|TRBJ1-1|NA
CASSSPQIEAFF
TGTGCCAGCAGCTCGCCGCAGATAGAAGCTTTCTTT
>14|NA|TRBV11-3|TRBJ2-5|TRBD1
CASSDRDSQETQYF
TGTGCCAGCAGCGATCGGGACAGTCAAGAGACCCAGTACTTC
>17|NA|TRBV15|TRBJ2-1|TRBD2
CATSVRLAGSGYNEQFF
TGTGCCACCAGCGTCCGACTAGCGGGATCGGGGTACAATGAGCAGTTCTTC
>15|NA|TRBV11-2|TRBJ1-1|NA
CASSLDRDMNTEAFF
TGTGCCAGCAGCTTAGACAGGGACATGAACACTGAAGCTTTCTTT
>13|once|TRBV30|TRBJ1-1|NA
CAWTLGVSTEAFF
TGTGCCTGGACTCTGGGAGTGAGCACTGAAGCTTTCTTT
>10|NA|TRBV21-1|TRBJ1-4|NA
CASVGEKLFF
TGTGCCAGCGTTGGCGAAAAACTGTTTTTT
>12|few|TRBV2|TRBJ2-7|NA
CASSKQGYEQYF
TGTGCCAGCAGTAAACAGGGCTACGAGCAGTACTTC
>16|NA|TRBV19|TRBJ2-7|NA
CASSIDLVGRGYEQYF
TGTGCCAGTAGTATAGATCTGGTGGGAAGGGGGTACGAGCAGTACTTC
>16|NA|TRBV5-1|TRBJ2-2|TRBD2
CASSLALAGNTGELFF
TGCGCCAGCAGCTTGGCGCTAGCGGGGAACACCGGGGAGCTGTTTTTT
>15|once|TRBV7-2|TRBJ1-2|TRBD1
CASSRGQGKGEGYTF
TGTGCCAGCAGCCGGGGACAGGGCAAGGGAGAGGGCTACACCTTC
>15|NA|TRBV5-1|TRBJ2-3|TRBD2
CASSSGGAAPDTQYF
TGCGCCAGCAGTAGCGGGGGGGCCGCGCCAGATACGCAGTATTTT
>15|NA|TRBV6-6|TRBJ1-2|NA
CASSKNPRGAYGYTF
TGTGCCAGCAGCAAAAATCCCAGGGGTGCCTATGGCTACACCTTC
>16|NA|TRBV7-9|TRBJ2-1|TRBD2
CASSASSGGALNEQFF
TGTGCCAGCAGCGCATCTAGCGGGGGGGCTCTCAATGAGCAGTTCTTC
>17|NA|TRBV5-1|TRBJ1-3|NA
CASSLGATRGAGNTIYF
TGCGCCAGCAGCTTGGGGGCTACCAGGGGAGCTGGAAACACCATATATTTT
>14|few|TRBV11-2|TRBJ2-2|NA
CASSLLLNTGELFF
TGTGCCAGCAGCTTACTCCTGAACACCGGGGAGCTGTTTTTT
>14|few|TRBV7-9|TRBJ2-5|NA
CASSPLRAQETQYF
TGTGCCAGCAGCCCCCTCCGAGCACAAGAGACCCAGTACTTC
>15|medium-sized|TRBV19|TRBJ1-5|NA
CASSIKQGGYQPQHF
TGTGCCAGTAGTATCAAACAGGGCGGGTATCAGCCCCAGCATTTT
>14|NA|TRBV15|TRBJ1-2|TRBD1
CATSPRTGVYGYTF
TGTGCCACCAGCCCCCGGACAGGTGTCTATGGCTACACCTTC
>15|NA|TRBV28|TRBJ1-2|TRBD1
CASSLGTVGFYGYTF
TGTGCCAGCAGTTTAGGGACAGTTGGGTTTTATGGCTACACCTTC
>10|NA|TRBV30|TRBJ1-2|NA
CAWKQAGYTF
TGTGCCTGGAAACAAGCGGGCTACACCTTC
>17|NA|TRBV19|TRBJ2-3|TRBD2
CASSPERGFGSTDTQYF
TGTGCCAGTAGCCCAGAGCGGGGGTTTGGGTCGACAGATACGCAGTATTTT
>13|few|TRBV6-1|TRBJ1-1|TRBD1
CASSGQGYTEAFF
TGTGCCAGCAGCGGACAGGGGTACACTGAAGCTTTCTTT
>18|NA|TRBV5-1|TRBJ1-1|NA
CASSLEGRVDSVNTEAFF
TGCGCCAGCAGCTTGGAAGGGCGGGTGGACAGCGTGAACACTGAAGCTTTCTTT